The 29 T cell receptor beta chains given below trace back to one sample, sequenced in a study of blood T cell repertoires in COVID-19. Produced via immunoSEQ multiplex PCR; TCRdb's table is partial and in-frame only. The sample consists of about 150,000 clones, approximately 80% of them appearing once. Input material: peripheral blood. The origin of the receptors is a man between 70 and 80 years old with acute or convalescent COVID-19.

The V gene is TRBV9, the J gene TRBJ1-3; 8 nucleotides line up with TRBD1. J gave up 3 bases and V 4 bases, and 6 bases lay outside the gene matches. Per germline, CDR1 SGDLS and CDR2 YYNGEE. The CDR3 is 15 residues long. The CDR3 sequence: CASSTDRGFGNTIYF. The CDR3 nucleotides read TGTGCCAGCAGCACCGACAGGGGATTTGGAAACACCATATATTTT.

This clone was observed many times. V and J are TRBV23-1 and TRBJ2-2, with 11 bases lining up with TRBD2. TRBV23-1 is an open reading frame, and its role is uncertain. The CDR3 sequence is 19 residues long. Losses at the gene ends were 0 bases for V and 2 bases for J; bases not matched to a gene: 8. DNA of the CDR3: TGCGCCAGCAGTCAATCCCCACCTAGCGGGAGGCCCAACACCGGGGAGCTGTTTTTT. Encoded protein: CASSQSPPSGRPNTGELFF.

V gene TRBV5-1 combines with J gene TRBJ2-1; tentatively, D is TRBD2 (6 bases). V shed 2 bases and J shed 7 bases, with 13 bases lying between them. This CDR3 contains 14 residues. CDR1 and CDR2 from the germline V gene are SGHRS and YFSETQ. The CDR3 here is CASSFVASENEQFF. CDR3 sequence (DNA): TGCGCCAGCAGCTTCGTAGCTAGCGAAAATGAGCAGTTCTTC.

V is TRBV5-1 and J is TRBJ2-1; 8 bases are shared with TRBD2. Germline V gene lookup returns CDR1 SGHRS and CDR2 YFSETQ. Trimming at V came to 0 bases and at J to 6 bases, leaving 5 bases not matched to a gene. The CDR3 extends over 15 amino acids. The CDR3, as DNA: TGCGCCAGCAGCTTGGCCTTTACTAGCGGCAATGAGCAGTTCTTC. Residues: CASSLAFTSGNEQFF.

The J gene is TRBJ2-5, the V gene TRBV3-1 (or the pseudogene TRBV3-2); D remains ambiguous. V was clipped by 1 base and J by 4 bases, with 7 bases between them. This CDR3 has 13 amino acids. Per the germline V gene, CDR1 is LGHDT and CDR2 is YNNKEL (reference sequence). CDR3 DNA: TGTGCCAGCAGCCAAGGGGCACCAGAGACCCAGTACTTC. Translation gives CASSQGAPETQYF.

The rearrangement links TRBV28 to TRBJ2-1; the match to TRBD2 covers 9 bases. V lost 7 bases, J lost 6 bases, and 7 bases stayed unmatched. Looked up from germline, CDR1 is MDHEN and CDR2 is SYDVKM. This CDR3 is 14 amino acids long. In DNA form, the CDR3 reads TGTGCCAGCACCCGCGGGGGGGCCCCCAATGAGCAGTTCTTC. Amino acids: CASTRGGAPNEQFF.

This chain uses TRBV3-1 (or the pseudogene TRBV3-2) with TRBJ1-5; a weak D match, TRBD1 (5 bases). The CDR3 extends over 20 amino acids. Germline V gene lookup returns CDR1 LGHDT and CDR2 YNNKEL (reference sequence). V was cut by 3 bases and J by 9 bases, with 33 bases left in between. The CDR3 DNA reads as TGTGCCAGCAGCCAGCGGCGCGTTGAGGACACCCCTCTCATCTATGGGCCCCAGCATTTT. It specifies CASSQRRVEDTPLIYGPQHF.

The rearrangement joins TRBV5-1 to TRBJ2-3; D is undetermined. V dropped 9 bases and J dropped 0 bases, with 17 bases sitting between them. CDR3 length: 15 residues. The germline V gene encodes CDR1 SGHRS and CDR2 YFSETQ. CDR3 sequence reads: CATRHGEKSTDTQYF. DNA for the CDR3: TGCGCCACCCGGCACGGAGAAAAGAGCACAGATACGCAGTATTTT.

In its sample, this clone was seen once. V and J are TRBV7-8 and TRBJ2-7; TRBD2 agrees at 7 bases. Germline CDR1 and CDR2: SGHVS and FQNEAQ. The ends lost 5 bases at V and 0 bases at J; junction bases unmatched: 7. The CDR3 has 15 amino acids. The CDR3 protein is CASSKGGGRSYEQYF. CDR3 sequence (DNA): TGTGCCAGCAGCAAGGGCGGGGGTCGCTCCTACGAGCAGTACTTC.

V is TRBV5-4 and J is TRBJ2-2; TRBD2 aligns across 10 bases. From germline, CDR1 is SGHNT and CDR2 YYREEE (reference sequence). CDR3 length: 16 residues. Trimming cost V 4 bases and J 3 bases; bases outside gene matches: 6. CDR3 DNA: TGTGCCAGCAGCGAAGCGGGGGGGCAGTACACCGGGGAGCTGTTTTTT. Amino acid sequence: CASSEAGGQYTGELFF.

CDR3: CASSLVTMEEQYF. CDR3 DNA sequence: TGTGCCAGCAGCTTAGTAACTATGGAAGAGCAGTACTTC. This chain joins TRBV7-2 and TRBJ2-7, with D hard to call. Germline CDR1 is SGHTA and CDR2 is FQGNSA. The CDR3 runs 13 residues. V was clipped by 1 base and J by 7 bases, with 11 bases between them.

The J gene is TRBJ2-3, the V gene TRBV10-1; TRBD2 matches at 13 bases. This CDR3 spans 15 amino acids. V was pared by 2 bases and J by 5 bases, with 1 base of the junction left unmatched. In germline, CDR1 is WNHNN, CDR2 SYGVQD (reference sequence). The CDR3 spells CASSETSGRGDTQYF. The DNA of the CDR3 is TGCGCCAGCAGTGAGACTAGCGGGAGGGGAGATACGCAGTATTTT.

This clone has a single count. The genes are TRBV24-1 and TRBJ1-3; possible D gene TRBD1, 6 bases. V was pared by 4 bases and J by 2 bases, with 11 bases between. Germline assignment: CDR1 KGHDR and CDR2 SFDVKD. The CDR3 runs 15 residues. CDR3 coding DNA: TGTGCCACCAGTGACCCAGGGGTACCTGGAAACACCATATATTTT. This codes for CATSDPGVPGNTIYF.

The rearrangement joins TRBV7-3 to TRBJ2-1; D unresolved. The germline V gene encodes CDR1 SGHTA and CDR2 FQGTGA. The CDR3 is made up of 16 amino acids. Trimming pared 2 bases from V and 1 base from J, leaving 12 bases between. The CDR3 bases are TGTGCCAGCAGCTTACTCCCCGGGTCTTCCTACAATGAGCAGTTCTTC. The encoded protein is CASSLLPGSSYNEQFF.

The chain carries TRBV11-2 and TRBJ2-7; TRBD2 aligns across 13 bases. Looked up from germline, CDR1 is SGHAT and CDR2 is FQNNGV. V lost 0 bases to trimming and J lost 0 bases; unmatched junction nucleotides: 5. The CDR3 is made up of 18 amino acids. The DNA of the CDR3 is TGTGCCAGCAGCTTAGATTCGGGACTAGCGGGATACTCCTACGAGCAGTACTTC. Its translation: CASSLDSGLAGYSYEQYF. Complete variable domain (other parts from reference TRBV11-2 and TRBJ2-7): EAGVAQSPRYKIIEKRQSVAFWCNPISGHATLYWYQQILGQGPKLLIQFQNNGVVDDSQLPKDRFSAERLKGVDSTLKIQPAKLEDSAVYLCASSLDSGLAGYSYEQYFGPGTRLTVT.

The chain is built from TRBV12-3 or TRBV12-4 and TRBJ2-7; unclear D gene. The CDR3 has 13 amino acids. Trimming cost V 2 bases and J 13 bases, with 18 bases left between them. The CDR3 protein is CASSLYPESDFYF. Here the CDR3 DNA reads TGTGCCAGCAGTTTATATCCCGAATCAGATTTTTACTTC.

The chain employs TRBV28 and TRBJ1-2, with D uncertain. Trimming pared 4 bases from V and 5 bases from J, leaving 14 bases between. Germline V gene sequence: CDR1 MDHEN, CDR2 SYDVKM. This CDR3 comprises 14 residues. CDR3 region: CASSSPAGYYGYTF. The CDR3 coding sequence is TGTGCCAGCAGTTCGCCCGCGGGGTATTATGGCTACACCTTC.

This rearrangement joins TRBV5-1 to TRBJ1-2; unclear D gene. Per the germline V gene, CDR1 is SGHRS and CDR2 is YFSETQ. Trimming stripped 4 bases from V and 8 bases from J, with 18 bases between. The length of the CDR3 is 14 residues. CDR3 sequence: CASSPRLGGRGYTF. CDR3 DNA: TGCGCCAGCAGCCCACGTCTGGGCGGGCGGGGCTACACCTTC.

This chain connects TRBV7-9 to TRBJ2-1; 8 bases are a match to TRBD2. The CDR3 has 15 residues. J was trimmed by 9 bases and V by 2 bases; bases with no gene match: 9. Germline V gene lookup returns CDR1 SEHNR and CDR2 FQNEAQ (reference sequence). The CDR3 DNA is TGTGCCAGCAGCTTAATGACTAGCCGGGAGGGTGAGCAGTTCTTC. Its translation is CASSLMTSREGEQFF.

The gene calls are TRBV5-1 and TRBJ2-5, with 8 bases matching TRBD2. The germline CDR1 and CDR2 sequences are SGHRS and YFSETQ. This CDR3 spans 16 amino acids. V gave up 0 bases and J gave up 2 bases; unmatched junction bases: 6. Here the CDR3 reads CASSLGTSGPQETQYF. DNA of the CDR3: TGCGCCAGCAGCTTGGGCACTAGCGGACCTCAAGAGACCCAGTACTTC.

The chain employs TRBV2 and TRBJ1-6, with 10 bases lining up with TRBD1. The J segment lost 8 bases and the V segment lost 5 bases, leaving 3 bases of the junction unmatched. CDR3 length: 14 residues. The V gene's germline CDR1 is SNHLY and CDR2 FYNNEI. The CDR3, as DNA: TGTGCCAGCAGTAGGGACAGGGGTTATTCACCCCTCCACTTT. Its protein product is CASSRDRGYSPLHF.

The rearrangement links TRBV20-1 to TRBJ1-5; possible D gene TRBD1, 5 bases. CDR3 length equals 14 residues. The germline V gene has CDR1 DFQATT and CDR2 SNEGSKA (reference sequence). V shed 3 bases and J shed 0 bases, with 9 bases lying between them. CDR3 nucleotides: TGCAGTGCTAGTGTAGGGGCTAGCAATCAGCCCCAGCATTTT. Translated, it gives CSASVGASNQPQHF.

The V and J genes are TRBV28 and TRBJ1-6; 8 bases line up with TRBD1. J gave up 10 bases and V 7 bases, and 6 bases lay outside the gene matches. CDR3 length: 13 residues. Germline V gives CDR1 MDHEN, CDR2 SYDVKM. CDR3 sequence reads: CASKDRDFSPLHF. CDR3 sequence (DNA): TGTGCCAGCAAGGACAGGGATTTCTCACCCCTCCACTTT.

A single count supports this clone. The V and J genes are TRBV6-5 and TRBJ2-2; 11 bases agree with TRBD1. Germline loops: CDR1 MNHEY, CDR2 SVGAGI. The CDR3 is made up of 15 amino acids. Trimming at V came to 7 bases and at J to 6 bases, leaving 7 bases not matched to a gene. Written as DNA, the CDR3 is TGTGCCAGCACCACCGGGACAGGGGGTGCCGGGGAGCTGTTTTTT. Its translation: CASTTGTGGAGELFF.

The chain links TRBV19 to TRBJ2-3; 8 positions agree with TRBD2. The germline V gene encodes CDR1 LNHDA and CDR2 SQIVND (reference sequence). J lost 4 bases, V lost 3 bases, and 6 bases had no gene match. The CDR3 is 15 amino acids. The CDR3, as DNA: TGTGCCAGTAGTATTCCGGGGGGGCCGTCAGATACGCAGTATTTT. Its protein product is CASSIPGGPSDTQYF.

This clone was seen only once. The chain recombines TRBV6-5 with TRBJ2-3, with a possible D match to TRBD1 (7 bases). The length of the CDR3 is 13 residues. Trimming left V 9 bases short and J 8 bases short, with 18 bases between. Germline values: CDR1 MNHEY, CDR2 SVGAGI. The CDR3 nucleotides read TGTGCCAGTTGCGGGACAGACTTGGGTACGCAGTATTTT. This translates into CASCGTDLGTQYF.

The chain links TRBV5-5 to TRBJ1-2; TRBD1 agrees at 7 bases. Unmatched junction bases numbered 4, after V lost 2 bases and J lost 6 bases. Germline CDR1 and CDR2: SGHKS and YYEKEE (reference sequence). This CDR3 spans 13 amino acids. The CDR3 loop reads CASSLRTGDGYTF. The CDR3 region has the DNA TGTGCCAGCAGCTTAAGAACAGGGGATGGCTACACCTTC.

The rearrangement uses TRBV6-6 and TRBJ2-7, with D possibly being TRBD2 (6 bases). Trimming shortened V by 6 bases and J by 2 bases, and 17 bases separated the two germline ends. Germline CDR1 MNHNY, CDR2 SVGAGI (reference sequence). The CDR3 contains 15 residues. CDR3 nucleotides: TGTGCCAGCAGGAAGGACTACAATGGCCCCTACGAGCAGTACTTC. It specifies CASRKDYNGPYEQYF.

Only a few counts were recorded for this clone. The chain employs TRBV2 and TRBJ1-6; 11 bases are shared with TRBD1. Germline lookup yields CDR1 SNHLY and CDR2 FYNNEI. Unmatched junction bases numbered 2, after V lost 6 bases and J lost 7 bases. CDR3 length: 14 residues. The CDR3 DNA reads as TGTGCCAGCAGGGACAGGGGGCGGAATTCACCCCTCCACTTT. This encodes CASRDRGRNSPLHF.